This T cell receptor (beta chain) was observed in a study of early T cells in non-severe SARS-CoV-2 infection. Looking at the study overall: With bulk RNA from unsorted whole blood as input, sequencing yielded unpaired chains.

Unique molecular identifiers were affixed to single, distinct cDNA molecules. TCRdb re-analysed the 5' RACE reads in MiXCR, keeping a single row per CDR3 protein. The data hold about 63,000 distinct CDR3 sequences, with over 10% observed a single time. Sequenced material: whole blood. The TCR was taken from an adult who was a healthcare worker with PCR-confirmed SARS-CoV-2 infection or an uninfected control (not recorded which).

The CDR3 sequence: CASRGQATLYGYTF. In DNA form, the CDR3 reads TGTGCCAGCAGGGGACAGGCCACACTCTATGGCTACACCTTC. The gene calls are TRBV12-3 or TRBV12-4 and TRBJ1-2; TRBD1 matches 8 bases. Unmatched junction bases numbered 7, after V lost 6 bases and J lost 4 bases. The CDR3 loop spans 14 amino acids.